Following are 19 T cell receptor beta chains from one sample sequenced in a study of identical twins. TCRdb re-derived calls from the 5' RACE reads in MiXCR, one entry per CDR3 protein. Among approximately 230,000 distinct CDR3 sequences listed, 6.5% were seen once. This same sample was also part of a study on T cells expressing NK-cell markers.

Sample: CD8+ T cells sorted from blood. The receptors derive from a woman aged 18-29 years in good health.

The rearrangement uses TRBV4-1 and TRBJ2-7; TRBD1 aligns across 9 bases. This CDR3 contains 16 residues. The V gene end was trimmed by 4 bases and the J gene end by 4 bases; junction bases not matched to a gene: 11. Per germline, CDR1 MGHRA and CDR2 YSYEKL. The DNA of the CDR3 is TGCGCCAGCAGCCTGGGACAGGGAAGTTCCCGGTACGAGCAGTACTTC. This encodes CASSLGQGSSRYEQYF.

This clonotype has just a few counts. This rearrangement joins TRBV7-9 to TRBJ2-7; the D gene is possibly TRBD2 (5 bases). The CDR3 is made up of 15 amino acids. Germline V gene lookup returns CDR1 SEHNR and CDR2 FQNEAQ (reference sequence). V dropped 4 bases and J dropped 2 bases, with 15 bases sitting between them. For the CDR3, the DNA is TGTGCCAGCAGCTCAACCGCTAGCAGCCCCTACGAGCAGTACTTC. This translates into CASSSTASSPYEQYF.

This clonotype occurred many times. V and J are TRBV12-3 or TRBV12-4 and TRBJ2-4; D possibly corresponds to TRBD1 (6 bases). The CDR3 extends over 15 amino acids. V shed 4 bases and J shed 3 bases, with 13 bases lying between them. CDR3 bases: TGTGCCAGCAGTTCCTTAAGGACAGACAAAAACATTCAGTACTTC. Its translation: CASSSLRTDKNIQYF.

This clonotype came up many times. The CDR3 nucleotides read TGCAGTGCCGTCGGGGCGGGGGAAGAGCAGTTCTTC. This codes for CSAVGAGEEQFF. The V gene is TRBV20-1, the J gene TRBJ2-1, with TRBD2 matching 7 bases. Germline lookup yields CDR1 DFQATT and CDR2 SNEGSKA (reference sequence). V gave up 6 bases and J gave up 10 bases; unmatched junction bases: 9. This CDR3 spans 12 amino acids.

This clonotype was found a few times. The rearrangement links TRBV5-1 to TRBJ2-7, with 10 bases identical to TRBD2. The CDR3 has 15 residues. Per germline, CDR1 SGHRS and CDR2 YFSETQ. V gave up 2 bases and J gave up 2 bases; unmatched junction bases: 4. In DNA, the CDR3 is TGCGCCAGCAGCTTTGGACTAGCGGCCACCTACGAGCAGTACTTC. It codes for CASSFGLAATYEQYF.

This clonotype has just a few counts. Written as DNA, the CDR3 is TGCAGCGTGACCGGGGGCGAGGGCATTCAGTACTTC. It is translated as CSVTGGEGIQYF. The chain joins TRBV29-1 to TRBJ2-4, with D possibly called TRBD1 or TRBD2 (6 bases each). The CDR3 has 12 amino acids. Trimming removed 6 bases at V and 9 bases at J, with 15 bases between. CDR1 is SQVTM and CDR2 is ANQGSEA in the germline V gene.

This clonotype was seen many times. V gene TRBV7-9 combines with J gene TRBJ2-7; TRBD1 is a possible D gene (6 bases). Trimming left V 3 bases short and J 3 bases short, with 15 bases between. CDR3 length: 15 amino acids. Germline V gene data show CDR1 as SEHNR and CDR2 as FQNEAQ (reference sequence). CDR3 in amino acids: CASSFTETGLYEQYF. DNA for the CDR3: TGTGCCAGCAGCTTCACCGAGACAGGCCTCTACGAGCAGTACTTC.

This clonotype was observed a few times. V usage is TRBV3-1 and J usage is TRBJ1-5; 9 bases align to TRBD1. From germline, CDR1 is LGHDT and CDR2 YNNKEL (reference sequence). The length of the CDR3 is 16 residues. After removal of 3 bases from V and 2 bases from J, the junction contained 5 bases not matched to a gene. The chain's CDR3 is CASSHSGQGRNQPQHF. In DNA form, the CDR3 reads TGTGCCAGCAGCCACTCGGGACAGGGCCGCAATCAGCCCCAGCATTTT. The full variable domain, with the rest looked up from reference TRBV3-1 and TRBJ1-5, is DTAVSQTPKYLVTQMGNDKSIKCEQNLGHDTMYWYKQDSKKFLKIMFSYNNKELIINETVPNRFSPKSPDKAHLNLHINSLELGDSAVYFCASSHSGQGRNQPQHFGDGTRLSIL.

V usage is TRBV13 and J usage is TRBJ1-1, with D perhaps matching TRBD1 (6 bases). Per germline, CDR1 PRHDT and CDR2 FYEKMQ (reference sequence). Trimming removed 6 bases at V and 5 bases at J, with 25 bases between. The CDR3 length is 17 residues. CDR3 in DNA: TGTGCCAGCAGTGCTTACTCAGGGGCGCGATTCGGGACTGAAGCTTTCTTT. This sequence encodes CASSAYSGARFGTEAFF.

This clonotype has ten or more counts. The chain employs TRBV6-2 or TRBV6-3 and TRBJ2-7; no reliable D call. This CDR3 region has 13 residues. Germline V gene data show CDR1 as MNHEY and CDR2 as SVGEGT. The V and J ends lost 6 bases and 3 bases respectively, with 12 bases between them. In DNA, the CDR3 is TGTGCCAGCAGGAACCAGATCTACTACGAGCAGTACTTC. Its protein product is CASRNQIYYEQYF.

This sequence joins TRBV29-1 and TRBJ2-1; 11 nucleotides match TRBD2. The germline V gene has CDR1 SQVTM and CDR2 ANQGSEA. This CDR3 is 15 amino acids long. V shed 4 bases and J 4 bases; nucleotides not matched to a gene: 6. DNA of the CDR3: TGCAGCGTTGCTAGCGGGGGGACCAGATACAATGAGCAGTTCTTC. Protein product: CSVASGGTRYNEQFF.

This clonotype turned up a few times. The rearrangement links TRBV20-1 to TRBJ1-2; no reliable D call. Germline V gene lookup returns CDR1 DFQATT and CDR2 SNEGSKA (reference sequence). The CDR3 runs 8 residues. Trimming left V 3 bases short and J 10 bases short, with 3 bases between. CDR3 sequence reads: CSASAYTF. The DNA of the CDR3 is TGCAGTGCTAGCGCCTACACCTTC.

The V gene is TRBV15, the J gene TRBJ2-4, with D unclear. Germline V CDR1 and CDR2: LNHNV, YYDKDF (reference sequence). The length of the CDR3 is 15 residues. V lost 4 bases, J lost 2 bases, and 12 bases lay in between. The CDR3 protein is CATSTGRTTKNIQYF. CDR3 nucleotide sequence: TGTGCCACCAGCACTGGAAGAACAACCAAAAACATTCAGTACTTC.

This clonotype was counted a few times. The chain couples TRBV12-3 or TRBV12-4 to TRBJ1-5; the D is unclear. Trimming stripped 0 bases from V and 9 bases from J, with 9 bases between. This CDR3 comprises 13 residues. The CDR3 sequence is CASSLAFEAPQHF. The CDR3 DNA reads TGTGCCAGCAGTTTAGCGTTTGAGGCGCCCCAGCATTTT.

The chain recombines TRBV29-1 with TRBJ1-2; maybe TRBD1 (5 bases). V lost 4 bases, J lost 7 bases, and 13 bases lay in between. This CDR3 contains 12 residues. Germline CDR1 reads SQVTM; CDR2 reads ANQGSEA. The DNA of the CDR3 is TGCAGCGTTGTGGGGGTGCAATCTGGCTACACCTTC. Amino acid sequence: CSVVGVQSGYTF.

This clonotype was counted at least ten times. The rearrangement links TRBV5-1 to TRBJ2-1; D tentatively reads TRBD1 or TRBD2 (5 bases each). V lost 6 bases, J lost 8 bases, and 12 bases lay in between. Germline assignment: CDR1 SGHRS and CDR2 YFSETQ. The CDR3 has 12 amino acids. The CDR3 loop reads CASTRDRYEQFF. The DNA of the CDR3 is TGCGCCAGCACCCGGGACCGGTATGAGCAGTTCTTC. The full variable domain, rest sourced from reference TRBV5-1 and TRBJ2-1, is KAGVTQTPRYLIKTRGQQVTLSCSPISGHRSVSWYQQTPGQGLQFLFEYFSETQRNKGNFPGRFSGRQFSNSRSEMNVSTLELGDSALYLCASTRDRYEQFFGPGTRLTVL.

The chain links TRBV20-1 to TRBJ2-7; D is ambiguous. Looked up from germline, CDR1 is DFQATT and CDR2 is SNEGSKA (reference sequence). The CDR3 is 14 amino acids. Trimming removed 3 bases from V and 1 base from J, with 13 bases in between. CDR3 residues: CSARTSTFSYEQYF. CDR3 coding DNA: TGCAGTGCTAGGACTTCTACTTTTTCCTACGAGCAGTACTTC.

The chain links TRBV27 to TRBJ2-7, with D hard to call. From germline, CDR1 is MNHEY and CDR2 SMNVEV (reference sequence). Trimming left V 5 bases short and J 2 bases short, with 19 bases between. The CDR3 covers 16 residues. For the CDR3, the DNA is TGTGCCAGCAGTCCCCAAGTGGGTGGGGTTACCTACGAGCAGTACTTC. Residues: CASSPQVGGVTYEQYF.

This clonotype has only a few counts. V usage is TRBV7-8 and J usage is TRBJ1-1; 8 nucleotides match TRBD1. The germline CDR1 and CDR2 sequences are SGHVS and FQNEAQ. V shed 5 bases and J 2 bases; nucleotides not matched to a gene: 10. The CDR3 sequence is 16 residues long. The CDR3 DNA sequence: TGTGCCAGCAGCAAACGATGGACAGGGATTAACACTGAAGCTTTCTTT. Translated, it gives CASSKRWTGINTEAFF.